In this sample, the clone carrying this T cell receptor (beta chain) turned up a few times. Its specificity is not known. The PCR employed 60 Vbeta primers together with 13 Jbeta primers. Repertoires were generated with immunoSEQ multiplex PCR, while TCRdb's copy carries only in-frame clones and drops some. This table holds 140,000 to 150,000 clones, 80% to 85% found once. V was clipped by 4 bases and J by 0 bases; unmatched bases: 14. The CDR3 runs 18 residues. The germline V gene has CDR1 SGHNT and CDR2 YYREEE (reference sequence). This sample is drawn from a study of cytomegalovirus exposure and HLA in healthy donors. Overall study findings and caveats: A later analysis linked a missense variant in DCLRE1C to the trimming of TCR beta V and J genes. At a 0.05 false discovery rate, a later analysis found around 15,000 TCR beta sequences to be associated with HLA alleles. It was reported that TCR beta sequences correctly inferred the HLA-A and HLA-B alleles for most subjects.

This chain connects TRBV5-4 to TRBJ2-5; 8 positions agree with TRBD1. Sequencing used PBMCs. The sequence derives from a boy aged 2 to 9 in good health and CMV-seronegative. CDR3 amino acids: CASSPIIGTGEYQETQYF. CDR3 sequence (DNA): TGTGCCAGCAGCCCCATCATCGGGACAGGAGAATACCAAGAGACCCAGTACTTC.